The clone carrying this T cell receptor beta chain is a singleton in its sample. The antigen remains undetermined. The sample belongs to a study of shared clonotypes between healthy human individuals. The CDR3 totals 15 residues. V lost 0 bases and J 6 bases, leaving 14 bases between the germline ends. Germline V gene sequence: CDR1 SGHNT, CDR2 YYREEE (reference sequence). Sequencing was performed with immunoSEQ multiplex PCR; in TCRdb, only in-frame clones are kept and a portion is missing. The table has some 500,000 clones, roughly 95% seen once. The study, taken as a whole, reports: Despite large depth, rarefaction showed incomplete sorted-subset sequencing.

The chain is built from TRBV5-4 and TRBJ2-3, with D maybe TRBD2 (5 bases). This clonotype originated in a woman younger than 45 in good health. Sequenced sample: naive CD4+ T cells sorted from blood. Subset given: CD45RA+ positively selected. CDR3 amino acids: CASSLGSEGWDTQYF. The DNA for the CDR3 is TGTGCCAGCAGCTTGGGATCAGAGGGATGGGATACGCAGTATTTT.